These 32 T cell receptor beta chains share one sample of origin, sequenced in a study of T cell responses to AZD1222 COVID-19 vaccine (dated by TCRdb to the early 2020s). The library was built by means of the immunoSEQ multiplex PCR assay. Here the immuneACCESS table is served through TCRdb, limited to in-frame sequences with V and J called. Missing clones are a known gap in these copies; in checked studies unresolved V genes cover under half, and the rest lacks a known reason. The sample includes approximately 150,000 clones, with around 84% observed a single time. Approximately 4.7% of the sample rests with the top ten. The time point label of this sample denotes: about 28 days (+/-7) after the second vaccine dose. The sequences come from peripheral blood, collected 28 days after the second AZD1222 dose. The receptors originated from an adult who received the AZD1222 COVID-19 vaccine.

The chain recombines TRBV5-4 with TRBJ1-2, with 8 bases aligning to TRBD1. The CDR3 is made up of 13 amino acids. Looked up from germline, CDR1 is SGHNT and CDR2 is YYREEE (reference sequence). The V segment lost 3 bases and the J segment 5 bases; nucleotides outside the gene matches: 3. CDR3 DNA sequence: TGTGCCAGCAGCTCCACAGGGGGTTATGGCTACACCTTC. Encoded protein: CASSSTGGYGYTF.

This chain uses TRBV10-3 with TRBJ2-3; unclear D gene. Deletions cut 4 bases from V and 4 bases from J, with 9 bases between. The CDR3 length is 13 residues. CDR1 and CDR2 from the germline V gene are ENHRY and SYGVKD. CDR3 protein: CAISVPGADTQYF. CDR3 in DNA: TGTGCCATCAGTGTCCCTGGGGCAGATACGCAGTATTTT.

This sequence joins TRBV6-5 and TRBJ1-1; 7 bases align to TRBD1. The CDR3 covers 14 residues. Trimming cost V 4 bases and J 5 bases; bases outside gene matches: 7. Germline values: CDR1 MNHEY, CDR2 SVGAGI. Here the CDR3 reads CASSSLPGGTEAFF. CDR3 nucleotide sequence: TGTGCCAGCAGTTCGCTCCCAGGGGGAACTGAAGCTTTCTTT.

The chain uses TRBV27 and TRBJ2-7, with TRBD2 matching over 9 bases. Germline V gene data show CDR1 as MNHEY and CDR2 as SMNVEV (reference sequence). The CDR3 extends over 16 amino acids. V trimming: 5 bases; J trimming: 2 bases; junction bases outside the gene matches: 10. The CDR3 DNA reads as TGTGCCAGCAGTCCGACTAGCGGACGGTCCACCTACGAGCAGTACTTC. This encodes CASSPTSGRSTYEQYF.

The CDR3 loop reads CAWSQAVSRSPQYF. In nucleotides, the CDR3 is TGTGCCTGGAGCCAAGCCGTGTCCAGATCTCCGCAGTATTTT. V usage is TRBV30 and J usage is TRBJ2-3, with D unclear. Germline CDR1 is GTSNPN and CDR2 is SVGIG (reference sequence). Trimming took off 3 bases at V and 10 bases at J, with 20 bases between the two ends. The CDR3 spans 14 residues.

This clone has a handful of counts. This rearrangement joins TRBV7-9 to TRBJ1-6, with D uncertain. Trimming stripped 1 base from V and 10 bases from J, with 11 bases between. There are 14 residues in the CDR3. Germline CDR1 and CDR2: SEHNR and FQNEAQ (reference sequence). In nucleotides, the CDR3 is TGTGCCAGCAGCTTAGATAGGCACTCCTCACCCCTCCACTTT. Protein product: CASSLDRHSSPLHF.

The rearrangement links TRBV30 to TRBJ1-2, with D unresolved. V was clipped by 6 bases and J by 4 bases, with 15 bases between them. This CDR3 has 13 amino acids. Germline V gene lookup returns CDR1 GTSNPN and CDR2 SVGIG (reference sequence). The CDR3 protein is CACRSPRVYGYTF. Here the CDR3 DNA reads TGTGCCTGTCGCTCCCCTCGGGTCTATGGCTACACCTTC.

V is TRBV3-1 (or the pseudogene TRBV3-2) and J is TRBJ2-3; maybe TRBD2 (5 bases). The germline CDR1 and CDR2 sequences are LGHDT and YNNKEL (reference sequence). V gave up 3 bases and J gave up 3 bases, with 7 bases separating them. The CDR3 extends over 13 amino acids. CDR3 sequence reads: CASSQGVTDTQYF. For the CDR3, the DNA is TGTGCCAGCAGCCAGGGAGTAACAGATACGCAGTATTTT.

The chain uses TRBV19 and TRBJ1-2, with 8 nucleotides matching TRBD1. The CDR3 has 16 residues. V lost 4 bases and J lost 4; bases outside the gene matches: 11. From germline, CDR1 is LNHDA and CDR2 SQIVND (reference sequence). The CDR3 sequence: CASSTRLRDRFYGYTF. In nucleotides, the CDR3 is TGTGCCAGTAGTACTCGCCTGAGGGACAGGTTCTATGGCTACACCTTC.

This chain uses TRBV10-3 with TRBJ1-2; D might be TRBD1 (5 bases). Germline CDR1 ENHRY, CDR2 SYGVKD. The germline V and J ends were trimmed by 7 bases and 2 bases, with 17 bases remaining between them. This CDR3 is 15 amino acids long. The CDR3 bases are TGTGCCATCACGAAATTGGGGCCCGGCAACTATGGCTACACCTTC. Its protein product is CAITKLGPGNYGYTF.

The V call is TRBV3-1 (or the pseudogene TRBV3-2), the J call TRBJ2-1, with D possibly TRBD1 on 6 matching bases. From germline, CDR1 is LGHDT and CDR2 YNNKEL (reference sequence). Trimming pared 4 bases from V and 4 bases from J, leaving 11 bases between. CDR3 length: 14 residues. CDR3 bases: TGTGCCAGCAGCCGTAGGGACAAATACAATGAGCAGTTCTTC. Protein: CASSRRDKYNEQFF.

The chain links TRBV3-1 (or the pseudogene TRBV3-2) to TRBJ2-7; 7 bases match TRBD2. The V and J ends lost 4 bases and 9 bases, in that order; junction bases with no gene match: 9. Looked up from germline, CDR1 is LGHDT and CDR2 is YNNKEL (reference sequence). The CDR3 has 13 amino acids. CDR3 bases: TGTGCCAGCAGCCCGCCCCCGGGCGGGAGGCAGTACTTC. Its translation is CASSPPPGGRQYF.

V usage is TRBV27 and J usage is TRBJ1-1, with D perhaps matching TRBD1 (5 bases). Trimming pared 3 bases from V and 4 bases from J, leaving 9 bases between. The CDR3 extends over 13 amino acids. Germline lookup yields CDR1 MNHEY and CDR2 SMNVEV (reference sequence). Written as DNA, the CDR3 is TGTGCCAGCAGTTTCCAGGGAACCACTGAAGCTTTCTTT. Translated: CASSFQGTTEAFF.

The chain has TRBV24-1 and TRBJ2-5; tentatively, D is TRBD1 or TRBD2 (5 bases each). Trimming pared 4 bases from V and 5 bases from J, leaving 13 bases between. The CDR3 loop spans 14 amino acids. Germline CDR1 is KGHDR and CDR2 is SFDVKD. This CDR3 is CATSDRGIGETQYF. The CDR3 nucleotides read TGTGCCACCAGTGACCGGGGCATAGGGGAGACCCAGTACTTC.

The chain has TRBV27 and TRBJ1-2, with 8 bases matching TRBD1. Germline V lookup: CDR1 MNHEY, CDR2 SMNVEV (reference sequence). The CDR3 runs to 14 residues. Unmatched junction bases numbered 4, after V lost 6 bases and J lost 1 base. The CDR3 DNA reads as TGTGCCAGCAGGAGGGACAGGAGTAACTATGGCTACACCTTC. Its translation is CASRRDRSNYGYTF.

Only a few counts were recorded for this clone. At the DNA level, this CDR3 is encoded by other sequences in the same sample as well. V and J are TRBV27 and TRBJ1-1; 9 nucleotides align to TRBD1. Germline CDR1 and CDR2: MNHEY and SMNVEV (reference sequence). The CDR3 consists of 12 residues. The V and J ends lost 6 bases and 5 bases, in that order; junction bases with no gene match: 1. The CDR3 region has the DNA TGTGCCAGCAGGACAGGGGGGACTGAAGCTTTCTTT. This encodes CASRTGGTEAFF.

The chain joins TRBV30 to TRBJ1-4; D uncertain. The CDR3 covers 14 residues. Trimming shortened V by 3 bases and J by 4 bases, and 12 bases separated the two germline ends. From germline, CDR1 is GTSNPN and CDR2 SVGIG (reference sequence). The CDR3 spells CAWSSGGSNEKLFF. CDR3 coding DNA: TGTGCCTGGAGCTCAGGAGGGAGTAATGAAAAACTGTTTTTT.

The V and J genes are TRBV2 and TRBJ2-4; no firm D call. Trimming left V 8 bases short and J 0 bases short, with 8 bases between. This CDR3 comprises 13 residues. Germline V gene data show CDR1 as SNHLY and CDR2 as FYNNEI. The CDR3 spells CASGGLAKNIQYF. The CDR3 bases are TGTGCCAGCGGTGGGCTAGCCAAAAACATTCAGTACTTC.

The chain has TRBV6-4 and TRBJ2-7; weak D call: TRBD1 (6 bases). The CDR3 extends over 15 amino acids. V was trimmed by 4 bases and J by 2 bases, leaving 15 bases between them. Per the germline V gene, CDR1 is MRHNA and CDR2 is SNTAGT. The DNA of the CDR3 is TGTGCCAGCAGTGTCCTCTCAGGGGCTCCCTACGAGCAGTACTTC. It specifies CASSVLSGAPYEQYF.

V is TRBV5-1 and J is TRBJ1-4; D possibly corresponds to TRBD1 (6 bases). This CDR3 has 17 residues. Germline values: CDR1 SGHRS, CDR2 YFSETQ. V was shortened by 6 bases and J by 5 bases, with 23 bases between the two germline ends. The CDR3 loop is CASNFPMGAGSNEKLFF. Here the CDR3 DNA reads TGCGCCAGCAACTTTCCGATGGGGGCCGGGTCGAATGAAAAACTGTTTTTT.

V is TRBV14 and J is TRBJ1-1, with a possible D match to TRBD1 (5 bases). Trimming took off 2 bases at V and 0 bases at J, with 13 bases between the two ends. CDR1 SGHDN and CDR2 FVKESK come from the germline V gene. The CDR3 runs 16 residues. The CDR3 reads CASSQLGPQMNTEAFF. For the CDR3, the DNA is TGTGCCAGCAGCCAACTGGGACCTCAAATGAACACTGAAGCTTTCTTT. Using reference TRBV14 and TRBJ1-1 for the parts outside the CDR3, the full variable domain is EAGVTQFPSHSVIEKGQTVTLRCDPISGHDNLYWYRRVMGKEIKFLLHFVKESKQDESGMPNNRFLAERTGGTYSTLKVQPAELEDSGVYFCASSQLGPQMNTEAFFGQGTRLTVV.

This clone was detected once. The genes are TRBV12-5 and TRBJ2-5; unclear D gene. V gave up 1 base and J gave up 6 bases, with 9 bases separating them. This CDR3 region has 13 residues. In germline, CDR1 is LGHNT, CDR2 FRNRAP. CDR3 DNA: TGTGCTAGTGGTTTGGCTTCCGTACAGACCCAGTACTTC. Residues: CASGLASVQTQYF.

V and J are TRBV29-1 and TRBJ2-1; no clear D. The V gene's germline CDR1 is SQVTM and CDR2 ANQGSEA. The CDR3 consists of 13 residues. V was cut by 6 bases and J by 6 bases, with 15 bases left in between. Here the CDR3 reads CSVQVQVGNEQFF. The CDR3 DNA sequence: TGCAGCGTCCAGGTCCAGGTCGGCAATGAGCAGTTCTTC.

The sample holds one count of this clone. The V and J genes are TRBV15 and TRBJ2-7; perhaps TRBD1 as D (5 bases). Trimming cost V 5 bases and J 0 bases, with 8 bases left between them. This CDR3 contains 13 residues. Germline CDR1 and CDR2: LNHNV and YYDKDF (reference sequence). Written as DNA, the CDR3 is TGTGCCACCAGCCAGGGATTCTCCTACGAGCAGTACTTC. Encoded protein: CATSQGFSYEQYF.

The chain employs TRBV7-8 and TRBJ1-2, with 8 positions matching TRBD1. Trimming cost V 2 bases and J 2 bases; bases outside gene matches: 16. This CDR3 has 19 residues. Germline CDR1 and CDR2: SGHVS and FQNEAQ. CDR3 in amino acids: CASSLLNYVGQGPNYGYTF. The CDR3 DNA sequence: TGTGCCAGCAGCTTACTTAATTATGTAGGACAGGGCCCAAACTATGGCTACACCTTC. The complete variable domain, with remaining parts taken from reference TRBV7-8 and TRBJ1-2, reads GAGVSQSPRYKVAKRGQDVALRCDPISGHVSLFWYQQALGQGPEFLTYFQNEAQLDKSGLPSDRFFAERPEGSVSTLKIQRTQQEDSAVYLCASSLLNYVGQGPNYGYTFGSGTRLTVV.

V is TRBV6-6 and J is TRBJ2-5; 7 nucleotides align to TRBD2. Germline V gives CDR1 MNHNY, CDR2 SVGAGI (reference sequence). V was pared by 8 bases and J by 4 bases, with 10 bases of the junction left unmatched. The CDR3 runs to 14 residues. The CDR3 DNA sequence: TGTGCCAGCCTCCCCGGGGTAGCGGGAGAGACCCAGTACTTC. Translation gives CASLPGVAGETQYF.

This clone has just one count. The chain carries TRBV24-1 and TRBJ2-5, with TRBD1 matching 11 bases. J lost 1 base, V lost 1 base, and 7 bases had no gene match. Germline V gene sequence: CDR1 KGHDR, CDR2 SFDVKD. This CDR3 has 18 residues. DNA for the CDR3: TGTGCCACCAGTGATTTCCCCGGACAGGGGGCAATCCAAGAGACCCAGTACTTC. It encodes CATSDFPGQGAIQETQYF.

The J gene is TRBJ1-1, the V gene TRBV28, with TRBD1 matching 7 bases. V lost 5 bases, J lost 3 bases, and 9 bases stayed unmatched. Germline values: CDR1 MDHEN, CDR2 SYDVKM. The CDR3 runs 15 residues. The CDR3 protein is CASSRLGGPDTEAFF. CDR3 in DNA: TGTGCCAGCAGTCGTCTAGGGGGCCCCGACACTGAAGCTTTCTTT.

The rearrangement joins TRBV10-3 to TRBJ1-2, with TRBD1 matching 8 bases. CDR3 length: 12 amino acids. Germline V gene sequence: CDR1 ENHRY, CDR2 SYGVKD. J gave up 3 bases and V 9 bases, and 3 bases lay outside the gene matches. This CDR3 is CAIQGEDYGYTF. Here the CDR3 DNA reads TGTGCCATACAGGGGGAGGACTATGGCTACACCTTC.

The rearrangement links TRBV5-1 to TRBJ2-1, with unresolved D. CDR1 is SGHRS and CDR2 is YFSETQ in the germline V gene. Trimming took 0 bases from V and 7 from J, leaving 17 bases between them. The CDR3 consists of 16 residues. Here the CDR3 reads CASSLEAVTVANEQFF. In DNA, the CDR3 is TGCGCCAGCAGCTTGGAGGCGGTGACCGTGGCTAATGAGCAGTTCTTC.

This clone was seen a handful of times. The chain is built from TRBV6-2 or TRBV6-3 and TRBJ2-7; no clear D gene. This CDR3 has 13 residues. CDR1 is MNHEY, CDR2 SVGEGT, per germline. Trimming removed 2 bases from V and 3 bases from J, with 8 bases in between. As DNA, the CDR3 is TGTGCCAGCAGTTACGACACTTACTACGAGCAGTACTTC. Translating gives CASSYDTYYEQYF.

The V gene is TRBV6-5, the J gene TRBJ1-4; the D gene is possibly TRBD1 (6 bases). V lost 0 bases and J lost 8, with 10 bases in between. The CDR3 consists of 14 residues. Germline assignment: CDR1 MNHEY and CDR2 SVGAGI. The CDR3 region has the DNA TGTGCCAGCAGTTACTCGCCTAGGGGGGAAAAACTGTTTTTT. It encodes CASSYSPRGEKLFF.